These T cell receptor beta chains were read from a single sample in a study of cytomegalovirus exposure and HLA in healthy donors. Sequenced by immunoSEQ multiplex PCR; TCRdb stores in-frame clones only, minus some. The sample holds approximately 150,000 clones; over 70% are singletons and the top ten take approximately 6.8%. Sequenced input: PBMCs. Source of these receptors: a woman in her thirties or forties in good health and CMV-seropositive. The CDR3 runs from the conserved cysteine through the conserved F or W. Each record gives: clone size, V gene, D gene, J gene, CDR3 DNA, CDR3 protein. A D gene is named only where the DNA matches it firmly. Clone size appears in some rows only: once, few, many, or a class for an expanded clone.

clone size: NA
V gene: TRBV15
D gene: TRBD2
J gene: TRBJ2-2
CDR3 DNA: TGTGCCACCAGCAGAGATGAAACCGGGACTAGAGGTTGGACCGGGGAGCTGTTTTTT
CDR3 protein: CATSRDETGTRGWTGELFF

clone size: few
V gene: TRBV5-1
D gene: TRBD2
J gene: TRBJ2-3
CDR3 DNA: TGCGCCAGCAGCTGGGGACTAGTACCAGATACGCAGTATTTT
CDR3 protein: CASSWGLVPDTQYF

clone size: NA
V gene: TRBV12-5
D gene: NA
J gene: TRBJ1-1
CDR3 DNA: TGTGCTAGTGGTTTGCGGGGGGCGAACACTGAAGCTTTCTTT
CDR3 protein: CASGLRGANTEAFF

clone size: NA
V gene: TRBV14
D gene: TRBD2
J gene: TRBJ2-1
CDR3 DNA: TGTGCCAGCCGTGGGACTAGCGGGGGGAACTACAATGAGCAGTTCTTC
CDR3 protein: CASRGTSGGNYNEQFF

clone size: NA
V gene: TRBV6-5
D gene: TRBD1
J gene: TRBJ1-4
CDR3 DNA: TGTGCCAGCAGTGCTTCGGGACAGCCAAATGAAAAACTGTTTTTT
CDR3 protein: CASSASGQPNEKLFF

clone size: NA
V gene: TRBV14
D gene: NA
J gene: TRBJ2-7
CDR3 DNA: TGTGCCAGCAGTAAACTAGCCTTGAGCTCCTACGAGCAGTACTTC
CDR3 protein: CASSKLALSSYEQYF

clone size: NA
V gene: TRBV7-6
D gene: NA
J gene: TRBJ2-1
CDR3 DNA: TGTGCCAGCAGCTCCACGCCACAAAGTGAGCAGTTCTTC
CDR3 protein: CASSSTPQSEQFF

clone size: NA
V gene: TRBV11-2
D gene: NA
J gene: TRBJ2-7
CDR3 DNA: TGTGCCAGCAGCTTAAACGAAGGGGGTACCTACGAGCAGTACTTC
CDR3 protein: CASSLNEGGTYEQYF

clone size: NA
V gene: TRBV7-8
D gene: NA
J gene: TRBJ1-5
CDR3 DNA: TGTGCCAGCAGCTCCCTACCCCGCGGGACTAGCAATCAGCCCCAGCATTTT
CDR3 protein: CASSSLPRGTSNQPQHF

clone size: NA
V gene: TRBV30
D gene: TRBD1
J gene: TRBJ1-5
CDR3 DNA: TGTGCCTGGAGTGGGCCGGGACAGGGGAGCAATCAGCCCCAGCATTTT
CDR3 protein: CAWSGPGQGSNQPQHF

clone size: NA
V gene: TRBV18
D gene: NA
J gene: TRBJ2-5
CDR3 DNA: TGTGCCAGCTCACCCCTGGAGACCCAGTACTTC
CDR3 protein: CASSPLETQYF

clone size: NA
V gene: TRBV4-1
D gene: NA
J gene: TRBJ1-2
CDR3 DNA: TGCGCCAGCAGCCAAACAGGGTTTGGCTACACCTTC
CDR3 protein: CASSQTGFGYTF

clone size: NA
V gene: TRBV6-1
D gene: NA
J gene: TRBJ1-5
CDR3 DNA: TGTGCCAGCAGCGTCAGGGGCAATCAGCCCCAGCATTTT
CDR3 protein: CASSVRGNQPQHF

clone size: NA
V gene: TRBV29-1
D gene: NA
J gene: TRBJ1-1
CDR3 DNA: TGCAGCGTTGTTAAGGGAGGGACCACTGAAGCTTTCTTT
CDR3 protein: CSVVKGGTTEAFF

clone size: few
V gene: TRBV19
D gene: NA
J gene: TRBJ2-5
CDR3 DNA: TGTGCCAGTAGTATGGTCCCCGGGGAGACCCAGTACTTC
CDR3 protein: CASSMVPGETQYF

clone size: NA
V gene: TRBV6-1
D gene: NA
J gene: TRBJ1-2
CDR3 DNA: TGTGCCAGCAGTTCCTTAAAACGGAACTATGGCTACACCTTC
CDR3 protein: CASSSLKRNYGYTF

clone size: NA
V gene: TRBV28
D gene: TRBD1
J gene: TRBJ2-5
CDR3 DNA: TGTGCCAGCAGTCTTCCGACAGGGGAGAGGGAGACCCAGTACTTC
CDR3 protein: CASSLPTGERETQYF

clone size: NA
V gene: TRBV2
D gene: TRBD1
J gene: TRBJ1-2
CDR3 DNA: TGTGCCCGCCGGGACAGCAGTTCCTATGGCTACACCTTC
CDR3 protein: CARRDSSSYGYTF